This T cell receptor beta chain was recovered during a study of response to subunit inactivated influenza vaccine. TCRdb ran MiXCR on the RT-PCR reads and lists one entry per CDR3 protein. The sample lists approximately 500,000 distinct CDR3 sequences; around 25% were seen once. The junction had 7 bases not matched to a gene; V was cut back by 3 bases and J by 0 bases. The CDR3 covers 16 residues. CDR1 is MNHNS, CDR2 SASEGT, per germline. The data also belong to a second study, concerning T cells expressing NK-cell markers. This second study notes: Scientists made TCR beta cDNA using 5'RACE template switching with UMIs. As a fraction of CD8+ T cells, dominant NKG2C+ clonotypes reached about 1.0-7.5% in more than five donors.

This clonotype was sampled from a man aged 50 or older who received an inactivated influenza vaccine. This specimen consisted of CD4+ T cells sorted from PBMCs, obtained 11 to 12 days after vaccination. This chain links TRBV6-1 with TRBJ1-1, with 7 bases that match TRBD1. The CDR3 protein is CASSESLGTVNTEAFF. CDR3 sequence (DNA): TGTGCCAGCAGTGAGTCGCTCGGGACAGTGAACACTGAAGCTTTCTTT.